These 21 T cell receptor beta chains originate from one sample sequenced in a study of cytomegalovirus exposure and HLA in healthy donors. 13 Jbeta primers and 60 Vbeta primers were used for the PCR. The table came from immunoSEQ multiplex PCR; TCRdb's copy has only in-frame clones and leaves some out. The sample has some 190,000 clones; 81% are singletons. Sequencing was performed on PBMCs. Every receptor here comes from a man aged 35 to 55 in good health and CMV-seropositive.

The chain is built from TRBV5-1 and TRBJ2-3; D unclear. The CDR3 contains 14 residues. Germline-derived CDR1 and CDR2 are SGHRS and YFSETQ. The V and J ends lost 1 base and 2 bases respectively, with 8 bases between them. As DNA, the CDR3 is TGCGCCAGCAGCTTGTCGGCGGCCACAGATACGCAGTATTTT. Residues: CASSLSAATDTQYF.

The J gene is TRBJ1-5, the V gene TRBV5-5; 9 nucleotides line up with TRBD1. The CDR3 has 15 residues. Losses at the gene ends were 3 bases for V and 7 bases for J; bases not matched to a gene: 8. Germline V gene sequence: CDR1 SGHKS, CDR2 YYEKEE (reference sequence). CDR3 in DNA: TGTGCCAGCAGCTGGGGACAGGGAGTGGGCCAGCCCCAGCATTTT. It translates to CASSWGQGVGQPQHF.

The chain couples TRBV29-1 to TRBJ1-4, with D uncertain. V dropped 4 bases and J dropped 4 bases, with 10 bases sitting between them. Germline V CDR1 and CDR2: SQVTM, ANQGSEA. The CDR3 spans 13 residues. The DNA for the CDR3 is TGCAGCGTTGGTGGCAGACTTAATGAAAAACTGTTTTTT. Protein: CSVGGRLNEKLFF.

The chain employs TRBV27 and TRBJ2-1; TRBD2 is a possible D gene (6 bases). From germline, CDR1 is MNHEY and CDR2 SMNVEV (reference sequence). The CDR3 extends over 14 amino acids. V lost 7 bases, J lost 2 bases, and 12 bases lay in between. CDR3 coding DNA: TGTGCCAGCAAGGACGCGGGGACCTACAATGAGCAGTTCTTC. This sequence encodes CASKDAGTYNEQFF.

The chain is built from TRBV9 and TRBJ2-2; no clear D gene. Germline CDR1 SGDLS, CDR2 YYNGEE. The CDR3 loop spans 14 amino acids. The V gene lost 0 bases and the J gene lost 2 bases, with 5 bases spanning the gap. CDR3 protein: CASSVARNTGELFF. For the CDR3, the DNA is TGTGCCAGCAGCGTAGCTCGTAACACCGGGGAGCTGTTTTTT.

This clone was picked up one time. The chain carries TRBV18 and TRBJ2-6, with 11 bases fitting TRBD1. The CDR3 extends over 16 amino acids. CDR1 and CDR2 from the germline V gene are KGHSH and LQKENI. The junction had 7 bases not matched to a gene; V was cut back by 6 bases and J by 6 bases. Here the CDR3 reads CASSTGQGGVANVLTF. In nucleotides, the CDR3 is TGTGCCAGCTCCACGGGACAGGGGGGTGTGGCCAACGTCCTGACTTTC. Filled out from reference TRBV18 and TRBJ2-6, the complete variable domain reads NAGVMQNPRHLVRRRGQEARLRCSPMKGHSHVYWYRQLPEEGLKFMVYLQKENIIDESGMPKERFSAEFPKEGPSILRIQQVVRGDSAAYFCASSTGQGGVANVLTFGAGSRLTVL.

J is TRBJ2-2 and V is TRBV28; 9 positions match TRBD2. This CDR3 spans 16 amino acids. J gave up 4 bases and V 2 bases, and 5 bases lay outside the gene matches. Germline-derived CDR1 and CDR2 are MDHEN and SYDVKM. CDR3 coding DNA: TGTGCCAGCAGTTTAATGGAGCGGGAGGTCACCGGGGAGCTGTTTTTT. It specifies CASSLMEREVTGELFF.

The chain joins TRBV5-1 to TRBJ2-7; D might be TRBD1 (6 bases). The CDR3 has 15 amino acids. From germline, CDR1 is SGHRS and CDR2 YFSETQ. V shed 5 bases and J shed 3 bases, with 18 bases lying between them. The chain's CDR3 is CASRYDPGTSYEQYF. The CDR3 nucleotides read TGCGCCAGCAGATACGACCCCGGGACAAGCTACGAGCAGTACTTC. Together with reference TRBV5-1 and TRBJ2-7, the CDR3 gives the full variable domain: KAGVTQTPRYLIKTRGQQVTLSCSPISGHRSVSWYQQTPGQGLQFLFEYFSETQRNKGNFPGRFSGRQFSNSRSEMNVSTLELGDSALYLCASRYDPGTSYEQYFGPGTRLTVT.

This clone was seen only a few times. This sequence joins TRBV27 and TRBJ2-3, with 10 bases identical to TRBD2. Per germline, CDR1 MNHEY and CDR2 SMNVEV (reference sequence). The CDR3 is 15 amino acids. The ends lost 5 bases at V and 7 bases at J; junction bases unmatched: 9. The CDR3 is CASSPSSGSTNTQYF. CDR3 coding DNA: TGTGCCAGCAGTCCCTCTAGCGGGAGTACTAATACGCAGTATTTT.

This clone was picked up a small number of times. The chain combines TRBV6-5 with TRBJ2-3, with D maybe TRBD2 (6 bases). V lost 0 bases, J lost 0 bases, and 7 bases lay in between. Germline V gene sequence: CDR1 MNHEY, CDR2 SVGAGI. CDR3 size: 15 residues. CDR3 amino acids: CASSYSGGSTDTQYF. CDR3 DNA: TGTGCCAGCAGTTACTCGGGGGGAAGCACAGATACGCAGTATTTT.

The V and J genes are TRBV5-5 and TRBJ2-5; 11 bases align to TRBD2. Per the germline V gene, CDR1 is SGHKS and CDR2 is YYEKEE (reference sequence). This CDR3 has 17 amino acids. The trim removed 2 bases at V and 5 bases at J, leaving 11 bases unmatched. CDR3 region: CASSLVASGGFWETQYF. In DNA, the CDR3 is TGTGCCAGCAGCTTAGTGGCTAGCGGGGGGTTTTGGGAGACCCAGTACTTC.

CDR3 sequence reads: CASSLEGGSPSVYNEQFF. The CDR3 nucleotides are TGCGCCAGCAGCTTGGAGGGCGGGAGCCCCAGTGTTTACAATGAGCAGTTCTTC. The rearrangement uses TRBV5-1 and TRBJ2-1; TRBD2 matches at 7 bases. After removal of 0 bases from V and 4 bases from J, the junction contained 13 bases not matched to a gene. The length of the CDR3 is 18 residues. Per germline, CDR1 SGHRS and CDR2 YFSETQ.

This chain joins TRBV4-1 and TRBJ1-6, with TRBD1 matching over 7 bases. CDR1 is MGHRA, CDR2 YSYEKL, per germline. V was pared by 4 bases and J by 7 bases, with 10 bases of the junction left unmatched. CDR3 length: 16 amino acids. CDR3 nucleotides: TGCGCCAGCAGCCGAACCCAGGGACAGCCGAATTCACCCCTCCACTTT. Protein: CASSRTQGQPNSPLHF.

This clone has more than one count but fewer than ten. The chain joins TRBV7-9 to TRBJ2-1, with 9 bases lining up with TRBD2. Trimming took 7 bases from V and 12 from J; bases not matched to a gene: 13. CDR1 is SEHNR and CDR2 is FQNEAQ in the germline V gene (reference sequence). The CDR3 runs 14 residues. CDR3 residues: CASIRGTSSRVQFF. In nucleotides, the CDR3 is TGTGCCAGCATCAGAGGGACTAGCTCGAGGGTGCAGTTCTTC.

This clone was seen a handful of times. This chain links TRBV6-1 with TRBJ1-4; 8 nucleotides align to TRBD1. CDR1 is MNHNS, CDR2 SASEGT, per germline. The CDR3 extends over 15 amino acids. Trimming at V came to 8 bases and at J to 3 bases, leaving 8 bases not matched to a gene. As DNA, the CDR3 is TGTGCCAGCGAACCCGGACAGGGCCCTAATGAAAAACTGTTTTTT. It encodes CASEPGQGPNEKLFF.

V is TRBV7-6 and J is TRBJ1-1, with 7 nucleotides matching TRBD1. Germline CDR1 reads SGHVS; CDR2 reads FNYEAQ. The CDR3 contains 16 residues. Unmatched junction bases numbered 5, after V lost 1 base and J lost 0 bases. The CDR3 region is CASSLEWDSMNTEAFF. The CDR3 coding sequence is TGTGCCAGCAGCTTAGAATGGGACAGCATGAACACTGAAGCTTTCTTT.

The CDR3 DNA is TGTGCCAGCAGTTTACCGCGAAGTAGCACCTCTGGAAACACCATATATTTT. Protein: CASSLPRSSTSGNTIYF. This chain joins TRBV28 and TRBJ1-3; D is ambiguous. Trimming shortened V by 2 bases and J by 0 bases, and 14 bases separated the two germline ends. Germline V gives CDR1 MDHEN, CDR2 SYDVKM. CDR3 length: 17 amino acids.

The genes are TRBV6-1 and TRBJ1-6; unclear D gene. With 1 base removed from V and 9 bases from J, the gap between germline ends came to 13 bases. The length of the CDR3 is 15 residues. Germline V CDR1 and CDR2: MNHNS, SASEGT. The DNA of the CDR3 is TGTGCCAGCAGTGAAGAGCTTTTTTCCACTTCACCCCTCCACTTT. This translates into CASSEELFSTSPLHF.

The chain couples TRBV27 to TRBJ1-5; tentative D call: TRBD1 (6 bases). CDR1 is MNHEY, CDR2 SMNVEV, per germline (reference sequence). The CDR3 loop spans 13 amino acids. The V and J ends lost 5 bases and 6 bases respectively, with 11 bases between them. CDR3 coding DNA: TGTGCCAGCAGTATACAGGGTGCTCAGCCCCAGCATTTT. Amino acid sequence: CASSIQGAQPQHF.

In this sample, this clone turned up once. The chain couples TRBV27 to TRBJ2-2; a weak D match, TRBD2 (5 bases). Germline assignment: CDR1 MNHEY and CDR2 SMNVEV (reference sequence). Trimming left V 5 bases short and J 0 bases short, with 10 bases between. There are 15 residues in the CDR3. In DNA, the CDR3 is TGTGCCAGCAGTCCCTGGGAGCCGAACACCGGGGAGCTGTTTTTT. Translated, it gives CASSPWEPNTGELFF.

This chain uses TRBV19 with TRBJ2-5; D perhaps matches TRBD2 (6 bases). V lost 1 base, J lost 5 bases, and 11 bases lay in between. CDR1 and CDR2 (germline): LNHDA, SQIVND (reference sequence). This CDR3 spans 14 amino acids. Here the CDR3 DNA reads TGTGCCAGTAGTATAGTCGGGGGAGTGGAGACCCAGTACTTC. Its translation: CASSIVGGVETQYF.